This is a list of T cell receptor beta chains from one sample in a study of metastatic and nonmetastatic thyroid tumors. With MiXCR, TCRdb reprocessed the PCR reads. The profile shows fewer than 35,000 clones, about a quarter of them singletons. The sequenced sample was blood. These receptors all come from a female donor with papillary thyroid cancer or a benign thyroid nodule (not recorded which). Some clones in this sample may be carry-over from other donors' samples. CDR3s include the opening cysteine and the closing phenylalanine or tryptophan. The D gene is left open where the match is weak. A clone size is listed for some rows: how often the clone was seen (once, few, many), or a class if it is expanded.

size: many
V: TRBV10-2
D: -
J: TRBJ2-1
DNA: TGCGCCAGCAGTGAGAACTGGGGACACAATGAGCAGTTCTTC
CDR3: CASSENWGHNEQFF

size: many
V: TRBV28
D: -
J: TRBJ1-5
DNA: TGTGCCAGCAGTACACAGGGCTCTAGCAATCAGCCCCAGCATTTT
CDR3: CASSTQGSSNQPQHF

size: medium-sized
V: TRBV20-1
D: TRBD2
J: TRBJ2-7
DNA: TGCAGTGCTAGATCCAAAAGACTAGCGGGAGACTACGAGCAGTACTTC
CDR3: CSARSKRLAGDYEQYF

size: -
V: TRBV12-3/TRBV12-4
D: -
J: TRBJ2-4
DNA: TGTGCCAGCAGCTACGGTGGAAAAAACATTCAGAACTTC
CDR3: CASSYGGKNIQNF

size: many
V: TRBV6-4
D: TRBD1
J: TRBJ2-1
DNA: TGTGCCAGCAACAAGTGGACAGGCGACCGGGATGAGCAGTTCTTC
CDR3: CASNKWTGDRDEQFF

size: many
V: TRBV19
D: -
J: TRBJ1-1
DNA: TGTGCCAGTAGTATCCCCGGGGTGGGCATGAACACTGAAGCTTTCTTT
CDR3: CASSIPGVGMNTEAFF

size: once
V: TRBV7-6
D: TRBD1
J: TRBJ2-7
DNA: TGTGTAAGCAGCTTACGGACAGGGTCAGGCTACGAGCAGTACTTC
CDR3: CVSSLRTGSGYEQYF

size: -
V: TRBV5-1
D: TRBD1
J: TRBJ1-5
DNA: TGCGCCAGCAGCCCGGGGACAGGTAGCAATCAGCCCCAGCATTTT
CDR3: CASSPGTGSNQPQHF

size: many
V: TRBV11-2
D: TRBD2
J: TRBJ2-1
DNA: TGTGCCAGCAGCTTGCTCCTTCTAGCGGGAGGATGGAATGAGCAGTTCTTC
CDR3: CASSLLLLAGGWNEQFF

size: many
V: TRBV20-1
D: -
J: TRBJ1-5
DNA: TGCAGTGCTAGAGATATTAAGGTAGGACCCCTCGGAAGCAATCAGCCCCAGCATTTT
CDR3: CSARDIKVGPLGSNQPQHF

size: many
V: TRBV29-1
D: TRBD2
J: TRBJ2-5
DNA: TGCAGCGTTGACCGAGCGGGAGGTTACCAAGAGACCCAGTACTTC
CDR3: CSVDRAGGYQETQYF

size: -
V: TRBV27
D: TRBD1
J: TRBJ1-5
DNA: TGTGCCAACAGTACCTGGCAGGGGGGTTTCAATCAGCCCCAGCATTTT
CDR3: CANSTWQGGFNQPQHF

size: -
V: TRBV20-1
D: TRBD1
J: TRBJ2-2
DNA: TGCAGTGCTAGAGATATACTGGCAGGGGGTATTGCCAACCCCACCGGGGATCTGTTTTTT
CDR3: CSARDILAGGIANPTGDLFF

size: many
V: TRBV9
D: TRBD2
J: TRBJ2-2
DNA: TGTGCCAGCAGCGTCGGCGGGAGGGACACCGGGGAGCTGTTTTTT
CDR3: CASSVGGRDTGELFF

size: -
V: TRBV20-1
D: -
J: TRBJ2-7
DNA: TGCAGTGCTAGAGTGATGGGCGGGTATCAGCGAGAGCAGTACTTC
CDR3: CSARVMGGYQREQYF

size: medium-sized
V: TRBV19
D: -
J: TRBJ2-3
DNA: TGTGCCAGTAGTTATAGACTAGGCCCAGATACGCAGTATTTT
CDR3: CASSYRLGPDTQYF

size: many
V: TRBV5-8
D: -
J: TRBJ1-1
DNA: TGTGCCAGCAGCTTGCGGGGACTGAACACTGAAGCTTTCTTT
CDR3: CASSLRGLNTEAFF

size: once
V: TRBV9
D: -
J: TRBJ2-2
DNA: TGTGCCAGCAGCGCGCCGCTAGCGCGTCTCGCGAACACCGGGGAGCTGTTTTTT
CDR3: CASSAPLARLANTGELFF

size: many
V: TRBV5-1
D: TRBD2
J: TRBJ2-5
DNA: TGCGCCAGCAGCCCATACGGGACTAGCGTTGGAGAGACCCAGTACTTC
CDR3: CASSPYGTSVGETQYF

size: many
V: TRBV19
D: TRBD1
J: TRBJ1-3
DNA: TGTGCCAGTAGTATAGCGGGACAGGGGGGAAACACCATATATTTT
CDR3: CASSIAGQGGNTIYF

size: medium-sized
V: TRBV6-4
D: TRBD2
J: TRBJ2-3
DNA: TGTGCCAGCAGTGACTCGACTAGCGCAGATACGCAGTATTTT
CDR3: CASSDSTSADTQYF

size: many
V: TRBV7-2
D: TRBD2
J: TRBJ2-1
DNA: TGTGCCAGCAGTTATAGAGGGAGGGGTGTATATGAGCAGTTCTTC
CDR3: CASSYRGRGVYEQFF

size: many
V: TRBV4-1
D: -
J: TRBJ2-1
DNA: TGCGCCAGCAGCCAGACTCGGGGCTCCTACAATGAGCAGTTCTTC
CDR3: CASSQTRGSYNEQFF

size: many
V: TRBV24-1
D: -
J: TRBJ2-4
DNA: TGTGCCACCAGTGACGGGAATGGCAAAAACATTCAGTACTTC
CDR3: CATSDGNGKNIQYF

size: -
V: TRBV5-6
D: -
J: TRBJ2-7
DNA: TGTGCCAGCTTTAGGGTTGACGAAGGGTACGAGCTGTACTTC
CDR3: CASFRVDEGYELYF

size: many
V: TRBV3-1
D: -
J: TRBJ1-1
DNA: TGTGCCAGCAGCCAGGAAGGGGGCACTGAAGCTTTCTTT
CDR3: CASSQEGGTEAFF

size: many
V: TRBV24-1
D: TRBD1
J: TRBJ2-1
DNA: TGTGCCACCAGTGATTCTATGACAGGGAACTACAATGAGCAGTTCTTC
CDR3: CATSDSMTGNYNEQFF